The 16 T cell receptor beta chains reported below all come from one sample, sequenced in a study of monozygotic twins with inflammatory bowel disease. Reprocessing the 5' RACE reads, TCRdb reports a single entry for every CDR3 protein and omits DNA. Its listing shows 150,000 to 200,000 distinct CDR3 sequences. The sample taken for sequencing was blood. These receptors originate from a human donor with ulcerative colitis or Crohn's disease, or a healthy co-twin of an affected twin (not recorded which).

This chain joins TRBV28 and TRBJ2-3; absent DNA, TCRdb's TRBD1 call cannot be checked. This CDR3 comprises 14 residues. Germline loops: CDR1 MDHEN, CDR2 SYDVKM. CDR3 residues: CASSDRGRTDTQYF.

V usage is TRBV4-3 and J usage is TRBJ2-5; TCRdb selects TRBD1, and the lack of DNA leaves this call unchecked. The V gene's germline CDR1 is LGHNA and CDR2 YSLEER. CDR3 size: 16 residues. CDR3 region: CASSQEGPRDQETQYF.

V gene TRBV30 combines with J gene TRBJ1-3; TCRdb outputs TRBD1, but without DNA this stays unchecked. The germline V gene has CDR1 GTSNPN and CDR2 SVGIG (reference sequence). This CDR3 has 13 amino acids. The CDR3 here is CAWTLGQGNTIYF.

The genes are TRBV10-3 and TRBJ2-7; no DNA is available, so the TRBD1 call from TCRdb remains unchecked. The CDR3 runs to 12 residues. CDR1 is ENHRY, CDR2 SYGVKD, per germline. The chain's CDR3 is CAISKDSYEQYF.

The chain has TRBV7-3 and TRBJ2-5; TCRdb lists TRBD2, though no DNA is available to test this call. CDR3 length: 14 amino acids. Germline loops: CDR1 SGHTA, CDR2 FQGTGA. CDR3 sequence reads: CARLKGLQQETQYF. Supplemented by reference TRBV7-3 and TRBJ2-5, the full variable domain reads GAGVSQTPSNKVTEKGKYVELRCDPISGHTALYWYRQSLGQGPEFLIYFQGTGAADDSGLPNDRFFAVRPEGSVSTLKIQRTERGDSAVYLCARLKGLQQETQYFGPGTRLLVL.

The chain is built from TRBV5-1 and TRBJ2-3; lacking DNA, the TRBD2 call made by TCRdb goes unchecked. The CDR3 extends over 14 amino acids. Germline V lookup: CDR1 SGHRS, CDR2 YFSETQ. CDR3 sequence reads: CASSLRADTDTQYF.

The J gene is TRBJ2-7, the V gene TRBV20-1; TCRdb indicates TRBD2, and absent DNA this call remains unverified. The CDR3 is 14 residues long. Germline assignment: CDR1 DFQATT and CDR2 SNEGSKA (reference sequence). Here the CDR3 reads CSARRLAGPYEQYF.

The rearrangement links TRBV6-5 to TRBJ2-3; TCRdb reports TRBD1, a call that lacks DNA to check it against. This CDR3 has 11 residues. The V gene's germline CDR1 is MNHEY and CDR2 SVGAGI. The CDR3 loop is CASSPGTKQYF.

J is TRBJ2-1 and V is TRBV5-6. CDR1 is SGHDT, CDR2 YYEEEE, per germline. This CDR3 is 14 amino acids long. CDR3 sequence reads: CASSLTGAHNEQFF.

The J gene is TRBJ1-4, the V gene TRBV5-1; TCRdb indicates TRBD1, and absent DNA this call remains unverified. The CDR3 sequence is 20 residues long. CDR1 and CDR2 (germline): SGHRS, YFSETQ. CDR3 amino acids: CASSLGQGPYRRPTNEKLFF.

CDR3 sequence: CASSFREPRGDEQFF. The chain couples TRBV7-2 to TRBJ2-1; TCRdb proposes TRBD1, but this gene call is untestable without DNA. In germline, CDR1 is SGHTA, CDR2 FQGNSA. The CDR3 has 15 amino acids.

The chain couples TRBV12-3 or TRBV12-4 to TRBJ2-7; the TCRdb call, TRBD2, lacks DNA for checking. The CDR3 totals 13 residues. CDR3 region: CASRSSGGYEQYF.

The V and J genes are TRBV12-3 or TRBV12-4 and TRBJ1-4; TCRdb indicates TRBD1, and absent DNA this call remains unverified. The CDR3 totals 18 residues. The chain's CDR3 is CASSLRAGGVSPNEKLFF.

V usage is TRBV10-3 and J usage is TRBJ2-3; checking the TCRdb D call of TRBD2 is not possible without DNA. This CDR3 has 16 amino acids. CDR1 and CDR2 from the germline V gene are ENHRY and SYGVKD. CDR3 residues: CAISEGVAGSTDTQYF.

The genes are TRBV20-1 and TRBJ2-7. Germline V lookup: CDR1 DFQATT, CDR2 SNEGSKA (reference sequence). The CDR3 length is 13 residues. The chain's CDR3 is CSVEKTGLYEQYF.

The V and J genes are TRBV7-6 and TRBJ2-2; TCRdb's assignment of TRBD1 cannot be checked, as there is no DNA. Germline CDR1 and CDR2: SGHVS and FNYEAQ. This CDR3 spans 17 amino acids. The chain's CDR3 is CASSLLPRDRQFGELFF.